This T cell receptor (beta chain) is drawn from a study of CD8 T cells in Susac syndrome. RNA, at about 0.45 to 1 ug, was reverse transcribed with random hexamers. With immunoSEQ multiplex PCR, TCR beta CDR3 was amplified across 54 Vbeta and 13 Jbeta. TCRdb reprocessed the immunoSEQ multiplex PCR reads via MiXCR and lists one record per CDR3 protein. The sample contains 200,000 to 250,000 distinct CDR3 sequences, about 95% of which appear only once. Germline V gene lookup returns CDR1 SEHNR and CDR2 FQNEAQ (reference sequence). The CDR3 runs to 16 residues. The V end lost 3 bases, the J end lost 4 bases, and 15 bases lay between the germline ends.

This TCR was recovered from a human donor with multiple sclerosis. Sequences were obtained from CD4+ T cells from PBMCs. V gene TRBV7-9 combines with J gene TRBJ2-2; D might be TRBD1 (5 bases). Here the CDR3 reads CASSLTVIVTTGELFF. CDR3 in DNA: TGTGCCAGCAGCTTGACAGTCATTGTGACCACCGGGGAGCTGTTTTTT.